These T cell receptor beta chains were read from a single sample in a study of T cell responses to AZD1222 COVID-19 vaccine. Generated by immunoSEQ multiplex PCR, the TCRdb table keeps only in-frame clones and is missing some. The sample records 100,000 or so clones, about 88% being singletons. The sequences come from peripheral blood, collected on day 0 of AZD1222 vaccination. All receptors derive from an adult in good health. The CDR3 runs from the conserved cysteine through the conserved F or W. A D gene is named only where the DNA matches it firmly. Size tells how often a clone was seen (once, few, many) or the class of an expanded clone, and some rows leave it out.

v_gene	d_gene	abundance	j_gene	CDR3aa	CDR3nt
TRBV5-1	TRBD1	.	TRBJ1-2	CASSLGDRGGYGYTF	TGCGCCAGCAGCTTGGGGGACAGGGGCGGCTATGGCTACACCTTC
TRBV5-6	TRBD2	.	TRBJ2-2	CASITSGVTGELFF	TGTGCCAGCATTACTAGCGGGGTTACCGGGGAGCTGTTTTTT
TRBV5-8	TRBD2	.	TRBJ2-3	CASSQGLAADTQYF	TGTGCCAGCAGCCAGGGACTAGCGGCAGATACGCAGTATTTT
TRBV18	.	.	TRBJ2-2	CASSPFTANTGELFF	TGTGCCAGCTCACCTTTTACGGCGAACACCGGGGAGCTGTTTTTT
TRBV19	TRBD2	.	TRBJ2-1	CASSTLAGGIYEQFF	TGTGCCAGTAGTACCCTAGCGGGGGGTATCTATGAGCAGTTCTTC
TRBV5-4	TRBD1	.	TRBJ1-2	CASSSDRSLSYGYTF	TGTGCCAGCAGCTCGGACAGGAGCCTGTCTTATGGCTACACCTTC
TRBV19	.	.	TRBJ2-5	CASQPRRGYVGTQYF	TGTGCCAGTCAACCCCGCAGGGGCTACGTGGGAACCCAGTACTTC
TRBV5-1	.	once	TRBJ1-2	CASSLDRENYGYTF	TGCGCCAGCAGCTTGGACAGGGAAAACTATGGCTACACCTTC
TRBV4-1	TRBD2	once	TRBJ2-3	CASSGLAGRTDTQYF	TGCGCCAGCAGCGGACTAGCGGGGCGCACAGATACGCAGTATTTT
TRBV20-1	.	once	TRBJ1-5	CSASALEDSNQPQHF	TGCAGTGCTAGTGCGCTAGAGGATAGCAATCAGCCCCAGCATTTT
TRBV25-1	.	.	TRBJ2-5	CASSEYKPPGTQYF	TGTGCCAGCAGTGAATATAAGCCCCCCGGGACCCAGTACTTC
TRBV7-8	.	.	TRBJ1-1	CASRTGTANTEAFF	TGTGCCAGCAGAACCGGGACGGCGAACACTGAAGCTTTCTTT
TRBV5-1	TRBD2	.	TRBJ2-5	CASSTYSGAQETQYF	TGCGCCAGCAGCACCTACAGCGGGGCGCAAGAGACCCAGTACTTC
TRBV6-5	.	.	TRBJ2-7	CASSYQGATYEQYF	TGTGCCAGCAGTTACCAAGGGGCCACCTACGAGCAGTACTTC
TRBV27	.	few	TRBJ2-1	CASSLSVRLGAYNEQFF	TGTGCCAGCAGTTTATCTGTCCGTCTAGGAGCCTACAATGAGCAGTTCTTC
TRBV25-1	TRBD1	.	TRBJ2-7	CASRPSGTGSYEQYF	TGTGCCAGCAGGCCCTCTGGGACAGGCTCCTACGAGCAGTACTTC
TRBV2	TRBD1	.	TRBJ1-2	CASTQGEVLRTGVHGYTF	TGTGCCAGCACCCAGGGAGAAGTTCTTCGGACAGGGGTCCATGGCTACACCTTC
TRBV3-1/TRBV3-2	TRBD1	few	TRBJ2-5	CASSQEPLMGQRQETQYF	TGTGCCAGCAGCCAAGAACCTCTGATGGGACAGCGTCAAGAGACCCAGTACTTC
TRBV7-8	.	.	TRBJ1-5	CASSLRTASNQPQHF	TGTGCCAGCAGCTTACGGACAGCCAGCAATCAGCCCCAGCATTTT
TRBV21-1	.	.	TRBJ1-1	CARVRGTEAFF	TGTGCCAGGGTAAGGGGTACTGAAGCTTTCTTT
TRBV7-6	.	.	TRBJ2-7	CASSLGPDGSFYEQYF	TGTGCCAGCAGCTTAGGACCGGACGGATCCTTCTACGAGCAGTACTTC
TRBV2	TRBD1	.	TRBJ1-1	CASSDWDRGNTEAFF	TGTGCCAGCAGTGACTGGGACAGGGGGAACACTGAAGCTTTCTTT
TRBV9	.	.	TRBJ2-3	CASSVAFTDTQYF	TGTGCCAGCAGCGTAGCTTTCACAGATACGCAGTATTTT
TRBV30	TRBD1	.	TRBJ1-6	CAWSVLGQGAQKRSPLHF	TGTGCCTGGAGTGTACTCGGACAGGGGGCGCAGAAGAGATCACCCCTCCACTTT
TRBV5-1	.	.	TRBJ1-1	CASSRMLQNTEAFF	TGCGCCAGCAGCAGGATGCTACAGAACACTGAAGCTTTCTTT
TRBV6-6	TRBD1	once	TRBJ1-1	CASSYHRGGTEAFF	TGTGCCAGCAGTTACCACAGGGGGGGCACTGAAGCTTTCTTT
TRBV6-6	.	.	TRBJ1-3	CASSFRASGNTIYF	TGTGCCAGCAGTTTCAGGGCTTCTGGAAACACCATATATTTT
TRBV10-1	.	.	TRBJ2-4	CASSESNLWAKNIQYF	TGCGCCAGCAGTGAGTCAAACCTTTGGGCCAAAAACATTCAGTACTTC
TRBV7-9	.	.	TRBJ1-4	CASSLGPGVGEKLFF	TGTGCCAGCAGCTTAGGTCCAGGGGTGGGCGAAAAACTGTTTTTT
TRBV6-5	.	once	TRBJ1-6	CASSSGTWNSPLHF	TGTGCCAGCAGCTCCGGGACATGGAATTCACCCCTCCACTTT
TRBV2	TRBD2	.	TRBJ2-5	CASSAGRVEKETQYF	TGTGCCAGCAGTGCAGGGAGGGTGGAAAAAGAGACCCAGTACTTC
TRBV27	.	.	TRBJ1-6	CASSFSGGGSPLHF	TGTGCCAGCAGTTTCTCTGGGGGCGGATCACCCCTCCACTTT
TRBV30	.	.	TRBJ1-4	CAWSVRQDEKLFF	TGTGCCTGGAGTGTAAGGCAGGATGAAAAACTGTTTTTT
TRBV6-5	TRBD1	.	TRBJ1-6	CASTPTGAGSPLHF	TGTGCCAGCACCCCGACAGGGGCTGGATCACCCCTCCACTTT
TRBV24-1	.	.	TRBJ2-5	CATSDSGGGKETQYF	TGTGCCACCAGTGATTCAGGGGGGGGGAAAGAGACCCAGTACTTC
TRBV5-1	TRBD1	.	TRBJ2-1	CASGLDRGSYNEQFF	TGCGCCAGCGGGTTGGACAGGGGATCCTACAATGAGCAGTTCTTC
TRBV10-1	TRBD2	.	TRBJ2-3	CASSSGVGTDTQYF	TGCGCCAGCTCAAGCGGGGTGGGTACAGATACGCAGTATTTT
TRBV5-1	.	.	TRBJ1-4	CASSDAGGSNEKLFF	TGCGCCAGCAGCGACGCTGGGGGGAGTAATGAAAAACTGTTTTTT
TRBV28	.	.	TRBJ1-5	CASLKWGPNQPQHF	TGTGCCAGCCTCAAGTGGGGTCCCAATCAGCCCCAGCATTTT
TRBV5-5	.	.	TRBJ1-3	CASSPEPRGNTIYF	TGTGCCAGCAGCCCGGAACCTCGTGGAAACACCATATATTTT
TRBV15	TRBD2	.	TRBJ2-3	CATSGRGGTDTQYF	TGTGCCACCAGCGGGAGGGGAGGCACAGATACGCAGTATTTT
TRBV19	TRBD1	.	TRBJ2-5	CASSIGTGAPRETQYF	TGTGCCAGTAGTATAGGGACAGGGGCTCCTCGAGAGACCCAGTACTTC
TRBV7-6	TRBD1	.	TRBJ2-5	CASSKTGTEETQYF	TGTGCCAGCAGTAAAACCGGGACAGAAGAGACCCAGTACTTC
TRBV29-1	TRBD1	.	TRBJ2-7	CSVTGTGAYEQYF	TGCAGCGTAACCGGGACAGGGGCCTACGAGCAGTACTTC
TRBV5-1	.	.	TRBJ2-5	CASTRLEAFQETQYF	TGCGCCAGCACCCGCCTCGAGGCGTTCCAAGAGACCCAGTACTTC
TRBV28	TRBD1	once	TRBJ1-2	CASSLPQGVRGYTF	TGTGCCAGCAGTTTACCTCAGGGGGTGAGAGGCTACACCTTC
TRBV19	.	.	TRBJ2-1	CASSSGATYNEQFF	TGTGCCAGTAGTAGCGGGGCCACCTACAATGAGCAGTTCTTC
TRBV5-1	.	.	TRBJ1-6	CASSLAWPSPLHF	TGCGCCAGCAGCTTGGCCTGGCCCTCACCCCTCCACTTT
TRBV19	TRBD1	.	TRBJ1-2	CASSMGQGGAYGYTF	TGTGCCAGTAGTATGGGACAGGGAGGGGCCTATGGCTACACCTTC
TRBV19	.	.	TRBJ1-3	CASSISDSGNTIYF	TGTGCCAGTAGTATATCCGACTCTGGAAACACCATATATTTT
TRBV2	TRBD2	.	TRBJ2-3	CASSEDRLAGSTDTQYF	TGTGCCAGCAGTGAAGACCGACTAGCGGGAAGCACAGATACGCAGTATTTT
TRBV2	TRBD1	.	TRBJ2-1	CASSGTGGRNEQFF	TGTGCCAGCAGCGGGACAGGGGGGCGCAATGAGCAGTTCTTC
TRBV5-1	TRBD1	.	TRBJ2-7	CASSIGQGPSYEQYF	TGCGCCAGCAGCATAGGACAGGGACCCTCCTACGAGCAGTACTTC
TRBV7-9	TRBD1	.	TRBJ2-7	CASTPPDRTGEQYF	TGTGCCAGCACCCCCCCGGACAGGACGGGGGAGCAGTACTTC
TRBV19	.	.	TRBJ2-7	CASSAQNTRSYEQYF	TGTGCCAGTAGTGCCCAAAATACCCGCAGCTACGAGCAGTACTTC
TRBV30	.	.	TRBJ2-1	CACPGAGSYNEQFF	TGTGCCTGCCCCGGCGCGGGGTCATACAATGAGCAGTTCTTC
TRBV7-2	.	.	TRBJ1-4	CASSLFGGTNEKLFF	TGTGCCAGCAGCTTATTCGGGGGGACTAATGAAAAACTGTTTTTT